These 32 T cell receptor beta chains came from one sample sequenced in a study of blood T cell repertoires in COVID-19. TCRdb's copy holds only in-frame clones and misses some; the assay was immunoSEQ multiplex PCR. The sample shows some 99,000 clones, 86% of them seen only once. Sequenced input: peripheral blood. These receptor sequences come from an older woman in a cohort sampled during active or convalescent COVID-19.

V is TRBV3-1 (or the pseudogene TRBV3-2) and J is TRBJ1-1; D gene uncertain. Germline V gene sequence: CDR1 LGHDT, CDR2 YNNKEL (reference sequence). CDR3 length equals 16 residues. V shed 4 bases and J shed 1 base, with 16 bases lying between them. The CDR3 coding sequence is TGTGCCAGCAGCCCCAGATCAGGCAGCTGGAACACTGAAGCTTTCTTT. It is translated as CASSPRSGSWNTEAFF.

The CDR3 nucleotides are TGTGCCAGCAGCTCCCAAGGAGGGACTATTTTACCCGAGCAGTACTTC. This translates into CASSSQGGTILPEQYF. The rearrangement joins TRBV9 to TRBJ2-7, with 7 nucleotides matching TRBD2. The CDR3 is 16 amino acids. J lost 6 bases, V lost 4 bases, and 16 bases had no gene match. The germline gives CDR1 SGDLS, CDR2 YYNGEE.

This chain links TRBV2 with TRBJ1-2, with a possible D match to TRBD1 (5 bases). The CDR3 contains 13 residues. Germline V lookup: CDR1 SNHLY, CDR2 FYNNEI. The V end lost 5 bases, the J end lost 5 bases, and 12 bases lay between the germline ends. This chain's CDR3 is CASSQGPRYGYTF. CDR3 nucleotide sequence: TGTGCCAGCAGTCAGGGCCCACGGTATGGCTACACCTTC.

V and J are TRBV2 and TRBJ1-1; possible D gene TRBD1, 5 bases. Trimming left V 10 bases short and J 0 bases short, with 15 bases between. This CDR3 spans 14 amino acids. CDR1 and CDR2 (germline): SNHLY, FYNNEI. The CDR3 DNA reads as TGTGCCAACCGTGCTGACAGAGTGAACACTGAAGCTTTCTTT. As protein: CANRADRVNTEAFF.

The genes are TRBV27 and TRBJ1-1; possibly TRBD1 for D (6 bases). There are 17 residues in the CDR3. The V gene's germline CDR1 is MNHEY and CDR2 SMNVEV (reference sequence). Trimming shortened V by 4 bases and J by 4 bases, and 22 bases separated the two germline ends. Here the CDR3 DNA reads TGTGCCAGCAGTTCTTCCTACAGGGCCCGGGGGGTCACTGAAGCTTTCTTT. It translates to CASSSSYRARGVTEAFF.

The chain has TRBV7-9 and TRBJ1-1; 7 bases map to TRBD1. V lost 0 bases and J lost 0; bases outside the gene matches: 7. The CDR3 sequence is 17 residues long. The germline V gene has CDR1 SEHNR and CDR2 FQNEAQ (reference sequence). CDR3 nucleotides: TGTGCCAGCAGCTTAGCCAGACCAGGGGGTGTGAACACTGAAGCTTTCTTT. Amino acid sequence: CASSLARPGGVNTEAFF.

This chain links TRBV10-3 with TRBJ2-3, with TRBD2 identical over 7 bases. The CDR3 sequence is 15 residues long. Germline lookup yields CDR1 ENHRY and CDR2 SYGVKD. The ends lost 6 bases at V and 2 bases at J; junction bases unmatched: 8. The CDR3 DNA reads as TGTGCCATCAGCCTATCTAGCGGAATCACAGATACGCAGTATTTT. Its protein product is CAISLSSGITDTQYF.

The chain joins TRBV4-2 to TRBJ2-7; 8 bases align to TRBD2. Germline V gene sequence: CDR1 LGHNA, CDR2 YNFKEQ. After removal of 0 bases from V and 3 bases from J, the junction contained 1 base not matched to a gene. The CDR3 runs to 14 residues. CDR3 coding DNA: TGTGCCAGCAGCCAAGAACTAGCGGTCTACGAGCAGTACTTC. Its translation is CASSQELAVYEQYF.

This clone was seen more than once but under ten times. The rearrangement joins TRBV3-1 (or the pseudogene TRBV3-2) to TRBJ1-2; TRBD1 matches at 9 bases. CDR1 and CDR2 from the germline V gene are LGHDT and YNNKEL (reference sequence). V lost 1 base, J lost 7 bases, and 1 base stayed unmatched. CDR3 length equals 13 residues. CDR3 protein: CASSQGTGAGYTF. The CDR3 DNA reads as TGTGCCAGCAGCCAAGGGACAGGGGCTGGCTACACCTTC.

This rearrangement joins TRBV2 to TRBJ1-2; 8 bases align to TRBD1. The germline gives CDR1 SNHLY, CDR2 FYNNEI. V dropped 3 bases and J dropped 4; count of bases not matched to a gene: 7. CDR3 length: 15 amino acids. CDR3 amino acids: CASSDQGAVGYGYTF. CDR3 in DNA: TGTGCCAGCAGTGACCAGGGGGCGGTAGGCTATGGCTACACCTTC.

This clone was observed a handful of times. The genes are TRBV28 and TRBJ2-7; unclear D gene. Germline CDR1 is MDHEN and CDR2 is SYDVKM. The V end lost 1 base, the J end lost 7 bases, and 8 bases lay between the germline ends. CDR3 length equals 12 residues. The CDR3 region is CASSLLQREQYF. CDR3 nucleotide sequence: TGTGCCAGCAGTTTATTGCAGAGGGAGCAGTACTTC. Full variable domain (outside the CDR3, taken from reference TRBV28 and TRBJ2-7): DVKVTQSSRYLVKRTGEKVFLECVQDMDHENMFWYRQDPGLGLRLIYFSYDVKMKEKGDIPEGYSVSREKKERFSLILESASTNQTSMYLCASSLLQREQYFGPGTRLTVT.

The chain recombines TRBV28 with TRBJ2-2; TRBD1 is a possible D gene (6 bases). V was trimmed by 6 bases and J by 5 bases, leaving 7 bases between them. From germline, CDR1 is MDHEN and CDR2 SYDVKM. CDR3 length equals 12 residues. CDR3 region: CASSRGTGELFF. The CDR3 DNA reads TGTGCCAGCAGCAGGGGAACCGGGGAGCTGTTTTTT.

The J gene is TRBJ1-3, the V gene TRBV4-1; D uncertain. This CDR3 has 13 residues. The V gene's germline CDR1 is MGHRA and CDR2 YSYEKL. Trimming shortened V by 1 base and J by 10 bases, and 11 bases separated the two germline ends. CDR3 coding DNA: TGCGCCAGCAGCCAAGTTCCGGAGGGAACCATATATTTT. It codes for CASSQVPEGTIYF.

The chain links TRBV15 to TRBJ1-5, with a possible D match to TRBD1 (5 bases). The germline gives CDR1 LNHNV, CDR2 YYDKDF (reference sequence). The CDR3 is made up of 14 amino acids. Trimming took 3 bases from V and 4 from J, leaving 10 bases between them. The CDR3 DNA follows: TGTGCCACCAGCAGGGGACGGGGGAATCAGCCCCAGCATTTT. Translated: CATSRGRGNQPQHF.

This CDR3 reads CSASINSYEQYF. The CDR3 DNA sequence: TGCAGTGCTAGTATAAACTCCTACGAGCAGTACTTC. The V and J genes are TRBV20-1 and TRBJ2-7; D gene uncertain. This CDR3 region has 12 residues. Per germline, CDR1 DFQATT and CDR2 SNEGSKA (reference sequence). Trimming left V 3 bases short and J 0 bases short, with 6 bases between.

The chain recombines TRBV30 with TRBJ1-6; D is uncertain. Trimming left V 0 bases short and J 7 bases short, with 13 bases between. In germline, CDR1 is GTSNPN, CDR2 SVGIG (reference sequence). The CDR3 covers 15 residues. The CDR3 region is CAWSVMQPGNSPLHF. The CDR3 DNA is TGTGCCTGGAGTGTAATGCAGCCGGGAAATTCACCCCTCCACTTT.

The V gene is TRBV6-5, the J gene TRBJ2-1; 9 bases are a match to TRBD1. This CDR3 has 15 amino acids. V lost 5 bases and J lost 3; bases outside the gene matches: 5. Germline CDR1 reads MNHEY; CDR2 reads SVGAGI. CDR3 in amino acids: CASSTGTGSYNEQFF. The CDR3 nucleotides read TGTGCCAGCAGTACCGGGACAGGGAGCTACAATGAGCAGTTCTTC.

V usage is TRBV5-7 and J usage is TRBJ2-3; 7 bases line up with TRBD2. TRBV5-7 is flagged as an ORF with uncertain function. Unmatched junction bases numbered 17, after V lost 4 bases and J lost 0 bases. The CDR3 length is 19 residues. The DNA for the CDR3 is TGTGCCAGCAGCGGCGGGAGAAATATAGGGGAGACCAGCACAGATACGCAGTATTTT. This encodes CASSGGRNIGETSTDTQYF.

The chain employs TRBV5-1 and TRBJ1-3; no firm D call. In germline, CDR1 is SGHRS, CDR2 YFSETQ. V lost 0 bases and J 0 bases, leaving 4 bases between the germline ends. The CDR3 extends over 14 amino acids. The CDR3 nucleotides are TGCGCCAGCAGCTTGGACAGCTCTGGAAACACCATATATTTT. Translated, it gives CASSLDSSGNTIYF.

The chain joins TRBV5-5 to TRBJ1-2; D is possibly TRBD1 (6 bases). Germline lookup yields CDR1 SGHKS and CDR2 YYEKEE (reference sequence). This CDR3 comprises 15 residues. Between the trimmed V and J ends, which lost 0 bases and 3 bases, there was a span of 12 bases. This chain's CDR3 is CASSLDLKGDYGYTF. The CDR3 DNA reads TGTGCCAGCAGCTTGGATCTGAAGGGGGACTATGGCTACACCTTC.

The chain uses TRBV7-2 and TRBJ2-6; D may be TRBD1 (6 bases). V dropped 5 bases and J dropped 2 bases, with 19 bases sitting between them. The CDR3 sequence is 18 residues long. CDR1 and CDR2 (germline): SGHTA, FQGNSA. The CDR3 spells CASSRQGWDLTGANVLTF. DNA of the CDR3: TGTGCCAGCAGCCGGCAGGGGTGGGACCTCACTGGGGCCAACGTCCTGACTTTC.

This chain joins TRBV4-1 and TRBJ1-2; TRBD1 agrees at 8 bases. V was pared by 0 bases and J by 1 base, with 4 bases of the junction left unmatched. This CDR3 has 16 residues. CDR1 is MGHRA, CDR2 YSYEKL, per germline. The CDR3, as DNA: TGCGCCAGCAGCCAAGATAGGACAGGGATTAACTATGGCTACACCTTC. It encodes CASSQDRTGINYGYTF.

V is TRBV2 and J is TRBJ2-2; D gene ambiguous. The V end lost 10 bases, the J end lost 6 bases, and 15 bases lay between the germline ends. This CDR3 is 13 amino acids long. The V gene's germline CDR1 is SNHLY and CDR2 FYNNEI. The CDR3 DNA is TGTGCCACCCTCCTTACCCGGGCCGGGGAGCTGTTTTTT. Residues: CATLLTRAGELFF.

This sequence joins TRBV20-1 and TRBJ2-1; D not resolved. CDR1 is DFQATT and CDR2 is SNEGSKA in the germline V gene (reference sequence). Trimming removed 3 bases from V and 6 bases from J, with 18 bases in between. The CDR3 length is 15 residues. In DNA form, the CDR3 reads TGCAGTGCTAGTGATTCGCGGAGCCCTATCAATGAGCAGTTCTTC. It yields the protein CSASDSRSPINEQFF.

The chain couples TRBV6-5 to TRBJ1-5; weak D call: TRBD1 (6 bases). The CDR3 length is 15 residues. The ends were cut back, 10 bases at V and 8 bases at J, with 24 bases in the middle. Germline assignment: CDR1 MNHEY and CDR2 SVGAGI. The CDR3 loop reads CATSLRGNRLEPQHF. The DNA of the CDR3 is TGTGCCACCTCCCTCAGGGGCAACCGACTTGAGCCCCAGCATTTT.

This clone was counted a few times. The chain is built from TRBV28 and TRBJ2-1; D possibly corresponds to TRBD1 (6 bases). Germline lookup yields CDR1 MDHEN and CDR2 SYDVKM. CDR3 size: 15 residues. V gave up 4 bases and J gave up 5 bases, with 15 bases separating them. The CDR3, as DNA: TGTGCCAGCAGTTCAACAGGGAGTTCTAACAATGAGCAGTTCTTC. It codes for CASSSTGSSNNEQFF.

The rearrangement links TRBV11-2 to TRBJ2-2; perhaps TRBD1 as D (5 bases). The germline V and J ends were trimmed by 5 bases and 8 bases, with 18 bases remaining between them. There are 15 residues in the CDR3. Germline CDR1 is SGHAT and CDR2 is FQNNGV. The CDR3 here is CASSREVIGAGELFF. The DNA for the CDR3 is TGTGCCAGCAGCAGGGAAGTTATAGGGGCGGGGGAGCTGTTTTTT.

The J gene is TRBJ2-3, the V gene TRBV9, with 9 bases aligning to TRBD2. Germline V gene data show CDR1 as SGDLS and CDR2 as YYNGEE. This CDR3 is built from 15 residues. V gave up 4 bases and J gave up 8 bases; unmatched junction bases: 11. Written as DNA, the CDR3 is TGTGCCAGCAGCCTACTAGCGGGTGCTCAGGGTACGCAGTATTTT. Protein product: CASSLLAGAQGTQYF.

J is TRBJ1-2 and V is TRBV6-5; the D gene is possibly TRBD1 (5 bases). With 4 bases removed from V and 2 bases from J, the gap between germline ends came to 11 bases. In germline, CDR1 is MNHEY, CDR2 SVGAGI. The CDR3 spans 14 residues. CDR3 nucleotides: TGTGCCAGCAGTTGGGAAGGGGCGAACTATGGCTACACCTTC. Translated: CASSWEGANYGYTF.

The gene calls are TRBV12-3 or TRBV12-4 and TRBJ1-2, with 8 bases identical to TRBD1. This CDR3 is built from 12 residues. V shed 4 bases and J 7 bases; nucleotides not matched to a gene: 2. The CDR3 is CASSSGGAGYTF. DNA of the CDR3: TGTGCCAGCAGTTCAGGGGGCGCTGGCTACACCTTC.

The chain's CDR3 is CASSLESGFNQPQHF. DNA of the CDR3: TGTGCCAGCAGCTTGGAGTCAGGGTTCAATCAGCCCCAGCATTTT. The V gene is TRBV5-8, the J gene TRBJ1-5, with D perhaps matching TRBD1 (5 bases). V was pared by 0 bases and J by 3 bases, with 10 bases between. This CDR3 has 15 amino acids. Germline CDR1 reads SGHTS; CDR2 reads YDEGEE.

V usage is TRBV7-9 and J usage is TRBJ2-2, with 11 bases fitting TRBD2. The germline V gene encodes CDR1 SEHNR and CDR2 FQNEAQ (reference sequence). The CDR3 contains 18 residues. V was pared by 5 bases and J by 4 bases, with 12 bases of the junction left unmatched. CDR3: CASSPSFSGRAVTGELFF. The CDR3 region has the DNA TGTGCCAGCAGCCCATCCTTTAGCGGGAGGGCGGTCACCGGGGAGCTGTTTTTT.